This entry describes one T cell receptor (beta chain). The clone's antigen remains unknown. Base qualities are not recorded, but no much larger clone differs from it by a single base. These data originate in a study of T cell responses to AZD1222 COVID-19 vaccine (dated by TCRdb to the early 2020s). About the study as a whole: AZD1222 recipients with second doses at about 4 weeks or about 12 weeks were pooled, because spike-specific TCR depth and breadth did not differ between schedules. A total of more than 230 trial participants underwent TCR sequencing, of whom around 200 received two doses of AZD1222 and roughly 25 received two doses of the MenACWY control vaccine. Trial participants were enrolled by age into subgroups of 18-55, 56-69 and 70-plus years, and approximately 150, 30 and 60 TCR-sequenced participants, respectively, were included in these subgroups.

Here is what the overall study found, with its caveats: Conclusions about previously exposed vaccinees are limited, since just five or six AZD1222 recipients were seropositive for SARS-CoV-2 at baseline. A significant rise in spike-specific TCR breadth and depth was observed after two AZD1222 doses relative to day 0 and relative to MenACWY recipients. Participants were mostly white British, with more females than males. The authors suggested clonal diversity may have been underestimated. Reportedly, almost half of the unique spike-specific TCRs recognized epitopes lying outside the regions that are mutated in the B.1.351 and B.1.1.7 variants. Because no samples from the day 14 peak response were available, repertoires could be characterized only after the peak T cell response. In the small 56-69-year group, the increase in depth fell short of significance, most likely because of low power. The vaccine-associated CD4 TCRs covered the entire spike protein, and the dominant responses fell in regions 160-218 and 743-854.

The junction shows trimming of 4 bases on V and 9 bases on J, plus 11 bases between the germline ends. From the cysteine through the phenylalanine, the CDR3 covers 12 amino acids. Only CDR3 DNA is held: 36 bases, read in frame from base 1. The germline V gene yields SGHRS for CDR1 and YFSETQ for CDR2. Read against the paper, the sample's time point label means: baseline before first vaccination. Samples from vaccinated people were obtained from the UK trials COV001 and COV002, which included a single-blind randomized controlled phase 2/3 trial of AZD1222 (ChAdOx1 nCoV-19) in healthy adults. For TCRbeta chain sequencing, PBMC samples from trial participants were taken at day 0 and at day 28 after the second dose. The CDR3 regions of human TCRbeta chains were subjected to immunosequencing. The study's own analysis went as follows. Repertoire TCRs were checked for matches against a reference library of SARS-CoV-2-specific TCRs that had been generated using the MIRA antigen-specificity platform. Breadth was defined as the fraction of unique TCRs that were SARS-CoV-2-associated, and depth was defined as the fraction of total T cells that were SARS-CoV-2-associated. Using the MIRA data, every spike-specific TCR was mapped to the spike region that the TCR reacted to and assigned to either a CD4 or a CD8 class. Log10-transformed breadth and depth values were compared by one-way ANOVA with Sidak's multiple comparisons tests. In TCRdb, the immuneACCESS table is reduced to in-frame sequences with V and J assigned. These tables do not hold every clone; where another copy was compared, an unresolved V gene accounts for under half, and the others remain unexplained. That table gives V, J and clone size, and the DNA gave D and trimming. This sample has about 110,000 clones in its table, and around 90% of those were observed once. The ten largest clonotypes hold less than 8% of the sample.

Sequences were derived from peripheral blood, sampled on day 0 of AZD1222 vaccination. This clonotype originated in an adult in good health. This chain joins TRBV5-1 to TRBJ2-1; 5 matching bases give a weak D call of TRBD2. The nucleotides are TGCGCCAGCAGCGTAGTAGGAGGTGAGCAGTTCTTC. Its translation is CASSVVGGEQFF. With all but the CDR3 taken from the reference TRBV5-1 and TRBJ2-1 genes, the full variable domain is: KAGVTQTPRYLIKTRGQQVTLSCSPISGHRSVSWYQQTPGQGLQFLFEYFSETQRNKGNFPGRFSGRQFSNSRSEMNVSTLELGDSALYLCASSVVGGEQFFGPGTRLTVL.